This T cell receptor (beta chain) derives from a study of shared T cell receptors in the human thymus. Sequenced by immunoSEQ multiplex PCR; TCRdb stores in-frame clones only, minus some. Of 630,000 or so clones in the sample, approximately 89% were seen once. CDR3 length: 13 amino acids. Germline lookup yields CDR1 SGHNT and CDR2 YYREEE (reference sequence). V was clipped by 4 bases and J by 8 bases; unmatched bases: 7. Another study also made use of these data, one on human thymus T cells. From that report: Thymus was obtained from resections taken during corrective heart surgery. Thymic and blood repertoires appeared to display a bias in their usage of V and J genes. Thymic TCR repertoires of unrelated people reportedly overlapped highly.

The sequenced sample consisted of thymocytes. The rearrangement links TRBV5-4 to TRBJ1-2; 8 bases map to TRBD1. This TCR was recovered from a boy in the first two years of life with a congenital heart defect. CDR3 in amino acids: CASSLWTGCGYTF. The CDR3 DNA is TGTGCCAGCAGCCTCTGGACAGGGTGCGGCTACACCTTC.